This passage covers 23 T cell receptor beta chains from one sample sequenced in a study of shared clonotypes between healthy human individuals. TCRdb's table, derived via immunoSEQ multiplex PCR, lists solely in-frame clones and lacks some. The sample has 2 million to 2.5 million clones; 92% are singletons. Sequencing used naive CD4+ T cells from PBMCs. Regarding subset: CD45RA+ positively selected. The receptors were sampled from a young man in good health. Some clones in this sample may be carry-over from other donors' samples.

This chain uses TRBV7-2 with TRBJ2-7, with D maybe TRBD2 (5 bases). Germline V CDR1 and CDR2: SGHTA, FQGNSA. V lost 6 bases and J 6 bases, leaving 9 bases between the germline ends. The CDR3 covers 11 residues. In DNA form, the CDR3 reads TGTGCCAGCAGATTAACTAGCGAGCAGTACTTC. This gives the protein CASRLTSEQYF.

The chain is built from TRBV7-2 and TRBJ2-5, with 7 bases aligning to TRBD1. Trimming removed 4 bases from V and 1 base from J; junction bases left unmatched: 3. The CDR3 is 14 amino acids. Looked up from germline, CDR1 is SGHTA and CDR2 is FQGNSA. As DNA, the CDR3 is TGTGCCAGCAGCTCACAGGGGATCCAAGAGACCCAGTACTTC. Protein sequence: CASSSQGIQETQYF.

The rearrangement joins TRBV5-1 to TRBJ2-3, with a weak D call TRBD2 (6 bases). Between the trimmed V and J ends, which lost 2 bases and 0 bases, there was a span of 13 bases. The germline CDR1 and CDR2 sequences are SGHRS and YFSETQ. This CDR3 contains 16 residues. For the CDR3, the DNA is TGCGCCAGCAGCTTAGCTGACGGAGGGAGCACAGATACGCAGTATTTT. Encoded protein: CASSLADGGSTDTQYF. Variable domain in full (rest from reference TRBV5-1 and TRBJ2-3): KAGVTQTPRYLIKTRGQQVTLSCSPISGHRSVSWYQQTPGQGLQFLFEYFSETQRNKGNFPGRFSGRQFSNSRSEMNVSTLELGDSALYLCASSLADGGSTDTQYFGPGTRLTVL.

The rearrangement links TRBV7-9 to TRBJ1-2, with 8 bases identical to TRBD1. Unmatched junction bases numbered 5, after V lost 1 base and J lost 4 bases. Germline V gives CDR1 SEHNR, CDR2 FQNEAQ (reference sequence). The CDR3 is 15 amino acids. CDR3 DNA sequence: TGTGCCAGCAGCTTAGAATCTACAGGGGGCTATGGCTACACCTTC. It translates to CASSLESTGGYGYTF.

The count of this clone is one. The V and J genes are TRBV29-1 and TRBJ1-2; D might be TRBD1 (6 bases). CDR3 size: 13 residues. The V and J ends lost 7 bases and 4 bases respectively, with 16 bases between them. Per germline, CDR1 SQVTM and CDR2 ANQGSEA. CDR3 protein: CSATRQVRYGYTF. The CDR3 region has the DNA TGCAGCGCCACGAGACAGGTCCGCTATGGCTACACCTTC.

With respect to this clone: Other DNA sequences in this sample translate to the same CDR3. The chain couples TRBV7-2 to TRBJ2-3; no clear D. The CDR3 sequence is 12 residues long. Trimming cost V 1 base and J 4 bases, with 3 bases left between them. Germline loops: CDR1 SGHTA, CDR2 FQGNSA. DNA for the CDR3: TGTGCCAGCAGCTTAGTCCCAGATACGCAGTATTTT. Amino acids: CASSLVPDTQYF.

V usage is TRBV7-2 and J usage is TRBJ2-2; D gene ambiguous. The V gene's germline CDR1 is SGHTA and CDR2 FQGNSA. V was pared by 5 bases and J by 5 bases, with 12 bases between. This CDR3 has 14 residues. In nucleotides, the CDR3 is TGTGCCAGCAGCGCCAGGCCGTGGACCGGGGAGCTGTTTTTT. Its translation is CASSARPWTGELFF.

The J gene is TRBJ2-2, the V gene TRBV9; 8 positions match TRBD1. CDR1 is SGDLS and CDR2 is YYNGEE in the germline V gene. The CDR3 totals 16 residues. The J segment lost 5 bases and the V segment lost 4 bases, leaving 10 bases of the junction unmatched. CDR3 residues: CASSPRDRTSTGELFF. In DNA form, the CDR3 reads TGTGCCAGCAGCCCGAGGGACAGGACCTCTACCGGGGAGCTGTTTTTT.

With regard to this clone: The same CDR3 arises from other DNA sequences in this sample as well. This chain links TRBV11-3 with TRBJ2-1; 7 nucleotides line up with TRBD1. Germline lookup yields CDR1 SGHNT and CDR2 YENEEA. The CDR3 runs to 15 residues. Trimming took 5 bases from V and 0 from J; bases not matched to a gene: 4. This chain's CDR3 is CASSPRQGSYNEQFF. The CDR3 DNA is TGTGCCAGCAGCCCCCGACAGGGCTCCTACAATGAGCAGTTCTTC.

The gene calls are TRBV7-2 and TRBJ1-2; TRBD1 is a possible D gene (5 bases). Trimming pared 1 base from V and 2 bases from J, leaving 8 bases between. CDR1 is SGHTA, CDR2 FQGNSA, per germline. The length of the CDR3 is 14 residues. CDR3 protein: CASSLVKGNYGYTF. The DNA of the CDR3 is TGTGCCAGCAGCTTAGTTAAGGGGAACTATGGCTACACCTTC. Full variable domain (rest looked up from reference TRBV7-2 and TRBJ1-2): GAGVSQSPSNKVTEKGKDVELRCDPISGHTALYWYRQSLGQGLEFLIYFQGNSAPDKSGLPSDRFSAERTGGSVSTLTIQRTQQEDSAVYLCASSLVKGNYGYTFGSGTRLTVV.

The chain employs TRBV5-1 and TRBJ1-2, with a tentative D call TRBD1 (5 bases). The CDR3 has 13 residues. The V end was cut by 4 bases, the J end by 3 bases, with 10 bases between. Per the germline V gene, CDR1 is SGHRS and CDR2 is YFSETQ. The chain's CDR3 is CASSTDSHYGYTF. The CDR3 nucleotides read TGCGCCAGCAGCACCGACAGCCACTATGGCTACACCTTC.

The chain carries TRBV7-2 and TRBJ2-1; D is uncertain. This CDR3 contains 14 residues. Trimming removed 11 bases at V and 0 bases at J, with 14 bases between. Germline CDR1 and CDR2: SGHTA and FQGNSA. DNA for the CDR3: TGTGCCGAGTCGGAGAAAAGCTCCTACAATGAGCAGTTCTTC. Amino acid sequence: CAESEKSSYNEQFF. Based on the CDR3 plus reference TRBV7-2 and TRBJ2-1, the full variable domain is GAGVSQSPSNKVTEKGKDVELRCDPISGHTALYWYRQSLGQGLEFLIYFQGNSAPDKSGLPSDRFSAERTGGSVSTLTIQRTQQEDSAVYLCAESEKSSYNEQFFGPGTRLTVL.

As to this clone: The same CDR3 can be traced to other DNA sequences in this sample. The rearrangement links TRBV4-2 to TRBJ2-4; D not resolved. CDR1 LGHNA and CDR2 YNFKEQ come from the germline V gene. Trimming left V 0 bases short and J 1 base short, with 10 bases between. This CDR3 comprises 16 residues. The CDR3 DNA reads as TGTGCCAGCAGCCAAGATAGGGCTGGGGCCAAAAACATTCAGTACTTC. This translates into CASSQDRAGAKNIQYF.

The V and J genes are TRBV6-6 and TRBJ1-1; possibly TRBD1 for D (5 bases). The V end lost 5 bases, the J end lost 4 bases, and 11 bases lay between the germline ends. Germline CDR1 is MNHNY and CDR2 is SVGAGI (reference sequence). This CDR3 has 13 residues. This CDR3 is CASSAGGGTEAFF. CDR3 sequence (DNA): TGTGCCAGCAGTGCTGGTGGGGGCACTGAAGCTTTCTTT.

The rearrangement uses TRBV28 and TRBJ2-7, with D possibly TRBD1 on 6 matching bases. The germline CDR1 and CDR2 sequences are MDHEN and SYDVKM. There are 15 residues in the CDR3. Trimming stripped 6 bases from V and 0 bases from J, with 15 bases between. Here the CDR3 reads CASSGWQGPSYEQYF. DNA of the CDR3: TGTGCCAGCAGCGGTTGGCAGGGGCCCTCCTACGAGCAGTACTTC.

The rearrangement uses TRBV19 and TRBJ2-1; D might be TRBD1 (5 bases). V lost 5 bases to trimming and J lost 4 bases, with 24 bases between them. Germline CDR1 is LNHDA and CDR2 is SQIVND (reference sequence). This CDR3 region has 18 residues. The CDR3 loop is CASSEDITFFTTYNEQFF. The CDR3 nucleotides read TGTGCCAGTAGTGAGGACATAACATTTTTCACGACGTACAATGAGCAGTTCTTC.

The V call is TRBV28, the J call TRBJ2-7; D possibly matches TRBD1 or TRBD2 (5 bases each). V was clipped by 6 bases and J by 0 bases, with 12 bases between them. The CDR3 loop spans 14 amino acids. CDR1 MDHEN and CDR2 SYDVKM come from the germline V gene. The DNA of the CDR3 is TGTGCCAGCAGAGGGACGGCCAACTCCTACGAGCAGTACTTC. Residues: CASRGTANSYEQYF. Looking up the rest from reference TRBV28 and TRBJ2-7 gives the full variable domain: DVKVTQSSRYLVKRTGEKVFLECVQDMDHENMFWYRQDPGLGLRLIYFSYDVKMKEKGDIPEGYSVSREKKERFSLILESASTNQTSMYLCASRGTANSYEQYFGPGTRLTVT.

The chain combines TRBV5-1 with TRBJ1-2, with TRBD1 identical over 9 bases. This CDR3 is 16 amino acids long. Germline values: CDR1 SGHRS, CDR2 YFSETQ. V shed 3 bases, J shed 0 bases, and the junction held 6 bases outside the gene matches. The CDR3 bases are TGCGCCAGCAGCTCTGTACAGGGGGCTACTAACTATGGCTACACCTTC. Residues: CASSSVQGATNYGYTF.

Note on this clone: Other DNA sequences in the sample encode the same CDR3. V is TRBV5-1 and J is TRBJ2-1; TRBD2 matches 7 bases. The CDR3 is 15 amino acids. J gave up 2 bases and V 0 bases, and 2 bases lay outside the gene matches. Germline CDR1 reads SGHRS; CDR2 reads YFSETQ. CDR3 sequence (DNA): TGCGCCAGCAGCTTGGAGGGAGGGCCCTACAATGAGCAGTTCTTC. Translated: CASSLEGGPYNEQFF.

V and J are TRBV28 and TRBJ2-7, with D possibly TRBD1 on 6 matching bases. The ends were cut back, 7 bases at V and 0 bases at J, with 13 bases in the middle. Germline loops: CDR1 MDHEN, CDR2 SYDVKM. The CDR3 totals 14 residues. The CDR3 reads CASKGGQASYEQYF. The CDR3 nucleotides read TGTGCCAGCAAAGGGGGACAAGCCTCCTACGAGCAGTACTTC.

CDR3 residues: CASSLDGSQNTEAFF. In nucleotides, the CDR3 is TGCGCCAGCAGCTTGGATGGCAGCCAGAACACTGAAGCTTTCTTT. The chain is built from TRBV5-1 and TRBJ1-1; D not certain. Germline assignment: CDR1 SGHRS and CDR2 YFSETQ. CDR3 size: 15 residues. Deletions cut 0 bases from V and 1 base from J, with 10 bases between.

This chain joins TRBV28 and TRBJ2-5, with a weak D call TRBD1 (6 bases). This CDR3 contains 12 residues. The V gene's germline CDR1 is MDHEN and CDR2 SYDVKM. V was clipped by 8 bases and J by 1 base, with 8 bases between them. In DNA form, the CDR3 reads TGTGCCAGCCGGACAGCCCAAGAGACCCAGTACTTC. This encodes CASRTAQETQYF.

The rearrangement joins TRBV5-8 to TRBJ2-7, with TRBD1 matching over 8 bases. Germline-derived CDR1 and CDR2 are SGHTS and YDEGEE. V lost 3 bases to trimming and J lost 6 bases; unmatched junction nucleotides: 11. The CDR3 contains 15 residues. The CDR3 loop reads CASSYGTVTGGEQYF. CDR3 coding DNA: TGTGCCAGCAGCTACGGGACCGTTACAGGGGGCGAGCAGTACTTC.